The clone carrying this T cell receptor beta chain showed up just a few times. The data stem from a study of blood T cell repertoires in COVID-19. Assay: immunoSEQ multiplex PCR; the TCRdb copy retains only in-frame clones and omits some. The sample lists 400,000 or so clones, about 89% occurring once. The V end was cut by 4 bases, the J end by 0 bases, with 12 bases between. Germline values: CDR1 KGHSY, CDR2 FQNENV. The CDR3 runs 16 residues. The TCR originated in a man in his forties or fifties in a cohort exposed to, infected with or recovered from COVID-19 (not recorded which). The chain links TRBV16 to TRBJ2-2; D is perhaps TRBD1 (6 bases). Sequenced input: PBMCs or T cells enriched from blood (not recorded which). Here the CDR3 DNA reads TGTGCCAGCAGCCGACAGACAGGACCGAACACCGGGGAGCTGTTTTTT. Its translation is CASSRQTGPNTGELFF.